A selection of T cell receptor beta chains follows, all from one sample in a study of T cells in Graves' hyperthyroidism and ophthalmopathy. TCRdb ran MiXCR on the multiplex PCR reads and lists one entry per CDR3 protein. The sample has fewer than 700,000 distinct CDR3 sequences; roughly 15% are singletons. The sequencing sample was made of blood. The receptors were sampled from a woman aged 30 to 39 with Graves' hyperthyroidism. The CDR3 runs from the conserved cysteine through the conserved F or W. Each record gives: V gene, clone size, D gene, J gene, CDR3 DNA, CDR3 protein. A D gene is named only where the DNA matches it firmly. Some rows have no size entry. The others give once, few or many, or a class for an expanded clone.

TRBV2	-	-	TRBJ2-2	TGTGCCAGCACTCAGTTTAGCACCGGGGAGCTGTTTTTT	CASTQFSTGELFF
TRBV5-1	-	TRBD1	TRBJ1-2	TGCGCCAGCAGCCCAGGGGACAGGGGGCTCTATGGCTACACCTTC	CASSPGDRGLYGYTF
TRBV6-1	-	TRBD1	TRBJ1-2	TGTGCCGCCCTAGGGACAGGACGTGGCTACACCTTC	CAALGTGRGYTF
TRBV7-2	many	-	TRBJ2-7	TGTGCCAGCAGTTTAGAGCAGTACTTC	CASSLEQYF
TRBV29-1	few	-	TRBJ2-7	TGCAGCGTTGTAGTGGACTCCTACGAGCAGTACTTC	CSVVVDSYEQYF
TRBV20-1	many	TRBD1	TRBJ2-7	TGCAGTGCTAGAGCCCAAGGGACAGGGGGCCCCTACGAGCAGTACTTC	CSARAQGTGGPYEQYF
TRBV30	many	TRBD1	TRBJ2-7	TGTGCCTGGAGAACCCTGACAGGGGCCTACGAGCAGTACTTC	CAWRTLTGAYEQYF
TRBV7-8	-	-	TRBJ2-2	TGTGCCAGCAACGTGGGGCACGGGGAGCTGTTTTTT	CASNVGHGELFF
TRBV3-1	-	-	TRBJ1-4	TGTGCCAGCAGCCAAGATGTTGGGGATGAGAGCGAAAAACTGTTTTTT	CASSQDVGDESEKLFF
TRBV5-6	few	-	TRBJ2-1	TGTGCCAGCAGCTTCCGGGTCAGGGTCGGGAATGAGCAGTTCTTC	CASSFRVRVGNEQFF
TRBV5-1	few	TRBD1	TRBJ1-1	TGCGCCAGCAGCTACGAAAACGGACAGGTTAACACTGAAGCTTTCTTT	CASSYENGQVNTEAFF
TRBV28	many	-	TRBJ1-2	TGTGCCAGCAGTTCCTTTTTAGGGACTCCAGGGAATAGCTATGGCTACACCTTC	CASSSFLGTPGNSYGYTF
TRBV5-1	many	-	TRBJ2-7	TGCGCCAGCAGTACCGGAAGCTCCTACGAGCAGTACTTC	CASSTGSSYEQYF
TRBV7-3	many	-	TRBJ2-7	TGTGCCAGCAGCTTAAGGTACAGAGACGAGCAGTACTTC	CASSLRYRDEQYF
TRBV15	-	-	TRBJ2-1	TGTGCCACCAGCAGCGTGGGGAATGAGCAGTTCTTC	CATSSVGNEQFF
TRBV29-1	few	-	TRBJ2-3	TGCAGCGTTGCTAGCACAGATACGCAGTATTTT	CSVASTDTQYF
TRBV7-2	many	-	TRBJ2-3	TGTGCCAGCACCCAGGGGGCGACTAGCGGCACAGATACGCAGTATTTT	CASTQGATSGTDTQYF
TRBV24-1	many	TRBD1	TRBJ1-2	TGTGCCACCAGTGATGCCTTTCAGGGGGAAGGGAACTATGGCTACACCTTC	CATSDAFQGEGNYGYTF
TRBV5-6	many	-	TRBJ1-1	TGTGCCAGCAGCTTTAGTCAGTCGGTTCGTCTAAACACTGAAGCTTTCTTT	CASSFSQSVRLNTEAFF
TRBV5-5	many	-	TRBJ1-1	TGTGCCAGCAGCTTGGGGACAAATATGAACACTGAAGCTTTCTTT	CASSLGTNMNTEAFF
TRBV5-6	-	-	TRBJ2-1	TGTGCCAGCAGCTTATATGGTCCATCCGAAGGTGAGCAGTTCTTC	CASSLYGPSEGEQFF
TRBV19	-	-	TRBJ1-1	TGTGCCAGTAGTATAGCTCGGGACACTGAAGCTTTCTTT	CASSIARDTEAFF
TRBV20-1	-	-	TRBJ1-5	TGCAGTGCAAAGGGGCCTAATCAGCCCCAGCATTTT	CSAKGPNQPQHF
TRBV2	-	-	TRBJ1-6	TGTGCCAGCAGTGAATCGGAAGGTCGGAGGACGAATTCACCCCTCCACTTT	CASSESEGRRTNSPLHF
TRBV29-1	many	-	TRBJ2-2	TGCAGCGTTGAAGGGGGTACCGGGGAGCTGTTTTTT	CSVEGGTGELFF
TRBV7-3	many	-	TRBJ2-1	TGTGCCAGCAGCTTTGGGGTGGCCGGGGATGAGCAGTTCTTC	CASSFGVAGDEQFF
TRBV18	few	-	TRBJ1-2	TGTGCCAGCTCACCGGTAGAGGTTAACTATGGCTACACCTTC	CASSPVEVNYGYTF
TRBV12-3/TRBV12-4	many	-	TRBJ1-4	TGTGCCAGCAGTTTAGGGGGGAGTGAAAAACTGTTTTTT	CASSLGGSEKLFF
TRBV4-3	-	TRBD1	TRBJ2-7	TGCGCCAGCAGCCAAGTTTTCGCCGGACAGGGGAACGTTTACGAGCAGTACTTC	CASSQVFAGQGNVYEQYF
TRBV20-1	-	TRBD2	TRBJ2-3	TGCAGTGCTAGGGTACTAGCGGGAGGCACAGATACGCAGTATTTT	CSARVLAGGTDTQYF
TRBV19	few	TRBD2	TRBJ2-1	TGTGCCAGTAGTGGGTCTAGCGGGTACAATGAGCAGTTCTTC	CASSGSSGYNEQFF
TRBV2	many	-	TRBJ1-1	TGTGCCAGCAGTGAAATAGGGGATAACACTGAAGCTTTCTTT	CASSEIGDNTEAFF
TRBV5-1	many	TRBD1	TRBJ1-4	TGCGCCAGCAGCTTGGTTGCAGGGGGCAGCGGAAAACTGTTTTTT	CASSLVAGGSGKLFF
TRBV24-1	few	-	TRBJ1-2	TGTGCCACCAGTGATTCCCGACGGGGAACCCACTATGGCTACACCTTC	CATSDSRRGTHYGYTF
TRBV6-1	-	TRBD2	TRBJ2-1	TGTGCCAGCAGCTCCCGGGAGGGCCCAAATGAGCAGTTCTTC	CASSSREGPNEQFF
TRBV12-3/TRBV12-4	many	-	TRBJ1-2	TGTGCCAGCAGTTTTAACAGTGGGGGCTATGGCTACACCTTC	CASSFNSGGYGYTF
TRBV27	few	TRBD1	TRBJ2-2	TGTGCCAGCAGTTCCTGGACAGGGGGGAGAGGTCCCGGGGAGCTGTTTTTT	CASSSWTGGRGPGELFF